These 30 T cell receptor beta chains were sequenced from one sample in a study of response to subunit inactivated influenza vaccine. One entry per CDR3 protein results from TCRdb running MiXCR on the RT-PCR reads. The sample has 860,000 or so distinct CDR3 sequences; 21% are singletons. The source was PBMCs from blood, collected around 5 days after vaccination. The receptors were sampled from a man aged 45-60 years who received an inactivated influenza vaccine.

The rearrangement links TRBV24-1 to TRBJ1-5, with D possibly being TRBD1 (5 bases). Germline lookup yields CDR1 KGHDR and CDR2 SFDVKD. The V gene lost 3 bases and the J gene lost 11 bases, with 16 bases spanning the gap. The CDR3 spans 14 residues. DNA of the CDR3: TGTGCCACCAGTGATCCCCTATCAGGGCTTTCCCAGCATTTT. Its translation: CATSDPLSGLSQHF.

V is TRBV7-9 and J is TRBJ2-2; 10 nucleotides agree with TRBD2. Germline CDR1 and CDR2: SEHNR and FQNEAQ (reference sequence). The V and J ends lost 3 bases and 5 bases, in that order; junction bases with no gene match: 9. The length of the CDR3 is 17 residues. The CDR3 here is CASSLSGTSENTGELFF. CDR3 DNA sequence: TGTGCCAGCAGCTTGTCCGGGACTAGCGAGAATACCGGGGAGCTGTTTTTT.

This clonotype occurred a few times. The rearrangement links TRBV12-3 or TRBV12-4 to TRBJ2-5; 9 positions agree with TRBD1. The CDR3 spans 14 residues. With V trimmed by 6 bases and J by 4 bases, 6 bases remained unmatched. This CDR3 reads CASRQGATLETQYF. In DNA form, the CDR3 reads TGTGCCAGCAGACAGGGGGCTACGCTAGAGACCCAGTACTTC.

The chain carries TRBV3-1 and TRBJ2-3; unclear D gene. Germline CDR1 and CDR2: LGHDT and YNNKEL (reference sequence). The CDR3 sequence is 16 residues long. V lost 0 bases, J lost 4 bases, and 14 bases lay in between. The CDR3 spells CASSQELRFVPDTQYF. CDR3 nucleotides: TGTGCCAGCAGCCAAGAGTTACGATTTGTCCCAGATACGCAGTATTTT.

The chain combines TRBV5-5 with TRBJ2-2; 9 nucleotides agree with TRBD1. Germline V gene lookup returns CDR1 SGHKS and CDR2 YYEKEE (reference sequence). The junction had 11 bases not matched to a gene; V was cut back by 3 bases and J by 8 bases. CDR3 length: 16 residues. This chain's CDR3 is CASSWDREGPSGELFF. DNA of the CDR3: TGTGCCAGCAGCTGGGACAGGGAGGGGCCTTCTGGGGAGCTGTTTTTT.

There are many counts of this clonotype. One junction end disagrees with the germline gene, perhaps due to a read error. The gene calls are TRBV5-1 and TRBJ2-6; a possible D gene is TRBD2 (5 bases). CDR1 and CDR2 (germline): SGHRS, YFSETQ. CDR3 length equals 15 residues. The CDR3 region is CASSLEGSGANVLTF. The CDR3 DNA follows: TGTGCCAGCAGCTTAGAGGGCTCTGGGGCCAACGTCCTGACTTTC. The variable domain in full, completed from reference TRBV5-1 and TRBJ2-6, reads KAGVTQTPRYLIKTRGQQVTLSCSPISGHRSVSWYQQTPGQGLQFLFEYFSETQRNKGNFPGRFSGRQFSNSRSEMNVSTLELGDSALYLCASSLEGSGANVLTFGAGSRLTVL.

There are a few counts of this clonotype. The chain uses TRBV12-3 or TRBV12-4 and TRBJ2-7; 9 bases fit TRBD2. The CDR3 extends over 13 amino acids. The junction had 3 bases not matched to a gene; V was cut back by 7 bases and J by 2 bases. The CDR3 spells CASTLAGTYEQYF. CDR3 DNA sequence: TGTGCCAGCACCCTAGCGGGGACCTACGAGCAGTACTTC.

This clonotype came up a few times. Mismatch with germline at one junction end may stem from a read error. The J gene is TRBJ2-5, the V gene TRBV6-5; D unresolved. Germline lookup yields CDR1 MNHEY and CDR2 SVGAGI. The CDR3 totals 14 residues. CDR3 in DNA: TGTGCCATCAGTTACGGCCAGTTACAAGAGACCCAGTACTTC. It encodes CAISYGQLQETQYF.

CDR3 nucleotide sequence: TGTGCCAGCTCTAGGGAATATAGCAATCAGCCCCAGCATTTT. Translating it yields CASSREYSNQPQHF. The chain employs TRBV7-2 and TRBJ1-5; no firm D call. Germline assignment: CDR1 SGHTA and CDR2 FQGNSA. This CDR3 comprises 14 residues. V was trimmed by 8 bases and J by 0 bases, leaving 11 bases between them.

This clonotype was detected a few times. V usage is TRBV4-3 and J usage is TRBJ2-1; tentative D call: TRBD2 (5 bases). The CDR3 is made up of 16 amino acids. Germline values: CDR1 LGHNA, CDR2 YSLEER. V was pared by 0 bases and J by 3 bases, with 12 bases between. CDR3 DNA: TGCGCCAGCAGCCAAGATTCGGGAACAGTCTACAATGAGCAGTTCTTC. It encodes CASSQDSGTVYNEQFF.

This clonotype appeared a few times. The chain uses TRBV5-1 and TRBJ2-1; the match to TRBD2 covers 10 bases. The CDR3 covers 14 residues. Trimming at V came to 3 bases and at J to 12 bases, leaving 9 bases not matched to a gene. Germline CDR1 reads SGHRS; CDR2 reads YFSETQ. The CDR3 protein is CASSWELAGRLQFF. CDR3 sequence (DNA): TGCGCCAGCAGCTGGGAACTAGCGGGGAGGTTGCAGTTCTTC.

The CDR3 region is CASATVLNIQYF. In DNA form, the CDR3 reads TGTGCCAGCGCTACGGTACTAAACATTCAGTACTTC. The genes are TRBV28 and TRBJ2-4; no firm D call. This CDR3 has 12 residues. Looked up from germline, CDR1 is MDHEN and CDR2 is SYDVKM. Deletions cut 8 bases from V and 6 bases from J, with 11 bases between.

This clonotype was picked up a small number of times. This sequence joins TRBV7-6 and TRBJ1-1; D might be TRBD1 (6 bases). The CDR3 totals 13 residues. CDR1 and CDR2 (germline): SGHVS, FNYEAQ. V was cut by 3 bases and J by 7 bases, with 12 bases left in between. The CDR3 nucleotides read TGTGCCAGCAGCTTGGCCAGGGGCAATGAAGCTTTCTTT. Protein sequence: CASSLARGNEAFF. The full variable domain, in which reference TRBV7-6 and TRBJ1-1 provide the parts outside the CDR3, is GAGVSQSPRYKVTKRGQDVALRCDPISGHVSLYWYRQALGQGPEFLTYFNYEAQQDKSGLPNDRFSAERPEGSISTLTIQRTEQRDSAMYRCASSLARGNEAFFGQGTRLTVV.

The gene calls are TRBV7-2 and TRBJ2-3; no firm D call. The CDR3 runs to 16 residues. Germline assignment: CDR1 SGHTA and CDR2 FQGNSA. V was pared by 5 bases and J by 0 bases, with 15 bases between. The CDR3 DNA is TGTGCCAGCAGCCTTCACACTCGTGCTAGCACAGATACGCAGTATTTT. Translation: CASSLHTRASTDTQYF.

The rearrangement uses TRBV11-2 and TRBJ1-6; D is unresolved. V shed 6 bases and J shed 7 bases, with 7 bases lying between them. CDR1 SGHAT and CDR2 FQNNGV come from the germline V gene. This CDR3 spans 12 amino acids. The CDR3 DNA follows: TGTGCCAGCAGTGCGGGAAATTCACCCCTCCACTTT. It yields the protein CASSAGNSPLHF.

J is TRBJ1-4 and V is TRBV6-2 or TRBV6-3, with a possible D match to TRBD1 (6 bases). V shed 1 base and J shed 7 bases, with 28 bases lying between them. CDR1 is MNHEY, CDR2 SVGEGT, per germline. The CDR3 length is 20 residues. CDR3 residues: CASSYFAVLAPGGVCEKLFF. The CDR3 DNA sequence: TGTGCCAGCAGTTACTTCGCCGTTCTGGCCCCCGGGGGCGTATGTGAAAAACTGTTTTTT.

The rearrangement uses TRBV20-1 and TRBJ1-5; unclear D gene. CDR3 length: 13 residues. Trimming cost V 0 bases and J 6 bases, with 9 bases left between them. CDR1 is DFQATT, CDR2 SNEGSKA, per germline (reference sequence). In nucleotides, the CDR3 is TGCAGTGCTAGAGATGGGTGGGCTCAGCCCCAGCATTTT. It specifies CSARDGWAQPQHF.

This chain connects TRBV5-1 to TRBJ2-3, with D maybe TRBD1 (5 bases). V lost 7 bases and J lost 2, with 17 bases in between. From germline, CDR1 is SGHRS and CDR2 YFSETQ. This CDR3 is 15 amino acids long. Here the CDR3 reads CASCVFSTDTDTQYF. The CDR3 region has the DNA TGCGCCAGCTGCGTATTCTCGACAGACACAGATACGCAGTATTTT.

This clonotype showed up just a few times. V is TRBV6-5 and J is TRBJ1-6; D unresolved. The CDR3 runs 13 residues. Germline V gene sequence: CDR1 MNHEY, CDR2 SVGAGI. The ends were cut back, 2 bases at V and 10 bases at J, with 9 bases in the middle. CDR3 in DNA: TGTGCCAGCAGTTACGGTGCAGGCTCACCCCTCCACTTT. This sequence encodes CASSYGAGSPLHF.

The rearrangement links TRBV7-9 to TRBJ2-2; 7 nucleotides align to TRBD2. V dropped 1 base and J dropped 5; count of bases not matched to a gene: 4. This CDR3 comprises 15 residues. Germline V lookup: CDR1 SEHNR, CDR2 FQNEAQ (reference sequence). CDR3 loop: CASSLVGGPTGELFF. As DNA, the CDR3 is TGTGCCAGCAGCTTAGTGGGAGGGCCGACCGGGGAGCTGTTTTTT.

This clonotype has a handful of counts. The chain has TRBV20-1 and TRBJ2-7; D might be TRBD2 (5 bases). Looked up from germline, CDR1 is DFQATT and CDR2 is SNEGSKA (reference sequence). The CDR3 covers 15 residues. V lost 0 bases, J lost 3 bases, and 15 bases lay in between. The CDR3 DNA sequence: TGCAGTGCTAGAGATCCTAACGGAGGAAACTACGAGCAGTACTTC. It translates to CSARDPNGGNYEQYF.

In nucleotides, the CDR3 is TGCAGCGCCCAAAGGGGACAGGCAACCTACGAGCAGTACTTC. It encodes CSAQRGQATYEQYF. V usage is TRBV29-1 and J usage is TRBJ2-7, with TRBD1 identical over 8 bases. Looked up from germline, CDR1 is SQVTM and CDR2 is ANQGSEA. J gave up 2 bases and V 7 bases, and 10 bases lay outside the gene matches. The CDR3 is 14 amino acids.

This chain uses TRBV7-9 with TRBJ2-2, with D unresolved. Trimming shortened V by 1 base and J by 5 bases, and 8 bases separated the two germline ends. Germline lookup yields CDR1 SEHNR and CDR2 FQNEAQ (reference sequence). The CDR3 is 14 residues long. The CDR3 loop is CASSLVIATGELFF. In DNA form, the CDR3 reads TGTGCCAGCAGCTTAGTCATCGCAACCGGGGAGCTGTTTTTT.

This chain links TRBV4-2 with TRBJ1-2, with D tentatively TRBD1 (6 bases). Germline V CDR1 and CDR2: LGHNA, YNFKEQ. The CDR3 is 15 residues long. V lost 0 bases and J lost 4, with 12 bases in between. CDR3 DNA sequence: TGTGCCAGCAGCCAAGAGCAACAGGGACCCTATGGCTACACCTTC. Protein sequence: CASSQEQQGPYGYTF.

V gene TRBV4-2 combines with J gene TRBJ2-7, with a tentative D call TRBD1 (5 bases). Germline CDR1 is LGHNA and CDR2 is YNFKEQ. CDR3 length: 16 residues. Trimming removed 0 bases at V and 1 base at J, with 13 bases between. CDR3 DNA: TGTGCCAGCAGCCAAGACTGGGGCACCCGATCCTACGAGCAGTACTTC. This translates into CASSQDWGTRSYEQYF.

The chain recombines TRBV12-3 or TRBV12-4 with TRBJ1-2, with D unresolved. Trimming removed 2 bases from V and 2 bases from J, with 6 bases in between. The CDR3 length is 13 residues. The CDR3 protein is CASSLLANYGYTF. CDR3 coding DNA: TGTGCCAGCAGTTTATTGGCGAACTATGGCTACACCTTC.

This clonotype was seen at least ten times. The chain employs TRBV15 and TRBJ1-3; D call uncertain. Between the trimmed V and J ends, which lost 0 bases and 4 bases, there was a span of 13 bases. CDR1 is LNHNV and CDR2 is YYDKDF in the germline V gene (reference sequence). CDR3 size: 16 residues. The CDR3 region is CATSRDRGVSGNTIYF. The CDR3 DNA reads as TGTGCCACCAGCAGAGATCGCGGGGTGTCGGGAAACACCATATATTTT.

The V gene is TRBV4-3, the J gene TRBJ1-2; the match to TRBD1 covers 10 bases. CDR1 is LGHNA and CDR2 is YSLEER in the germline V gene. The V and J ends lost 2 bases and 5 bases, in that order; junction bases with no gene match: 11. The length of the CDR3 is 17 residues. CDR3: CASSQSGTGDPSYGYTF. The CDR3 DNA is TGCGCCAGCAGCCAAAGCGGGACAGGGGACCCCTCTTATGGCTACACCTTC.

V and J are TRBV20-1 and TRBJ2-7; TRBD1 is a possible D gene (6 bases). Trimming shortened V by 6 bases and J by 6 bases, and 39 bases separated the two germline ends. CDR1 and CDR2 from the germline V gene are DFQATT and SNEGSKA (reference sequence). This CDR3 has 20 residues. The CDR3 region is CSAQNQNRRTGLSNMGEQYF. CDR3 bases: TGCAGTGCCCAAAATCAGAACCGTAGAACAGGGTTGTCCAACATGGGCGAGCAGTACTTC.

The table lists this clonotype with a few counts. The V and J genes are TRBV5-5 and TRBJ2-1, with 8 bases matching TRBD2. The CDR3 covers 14 residues. Trimming cost V 4 bases and J 6 bases; bases outside gene matches: 6. The germline gives CDR1 SGHKS, CDR2 YYEKEE (reference sequence). DNA for the CDR3: TGTGCCAGCAGCCCGGGAGGGATAAGCAATGAGCAGTTCTTC. It encodes CASSPGGISNEQFF.